These 30 T cell receptor beta chains share one sample of origin, sequenced in a study of naive and memory T cell subsets. The beta constant-region primer was an equimolar mix of two oligonucleotides covering TRBC1 and TRBC2. A single record per CDR3 protein comes from TCRdb applying MiXCR to the UMI-ligation and nested PCR reads. The sample has approximately 82,000 distinct CDR3 sequences; around 7% are singletons. The specimen sequenced was central memory CD4+ T cells from blood. The receptors were gathered from a human donor in good health.

In DNA form, the CDR3 reads TGTGCCAGCAGACCGACAGGGGTCGGCACAGATACGCAGTATTTT. It yields the protein CASRPTGVGTDTQYF. The V gene is TRBV6-2 or TRBV6-3, the J gene TRBJ2-3; TRBD1 matches 8 bases. V gave up 6 bases and J gave up 1 base; unmatched junction bases: 6. The germline gives CDR1 MNHEY, CDR2 SVGEGT. The CDR3 has 15 residues.

This clonotype was counted many times. This rearrangement joins TRBV6-6 to TRBJ1-1, with 10 positions matching TRBD1. CDR3 length: 17 amino acids. CDR1 is MNHNY and CDR2 is SVGAGI in the germline V gene (reference sequence). After removal of 5 bases from V and 2 bases from J, the junction contained 11 bases not matched to a gene. DNA for the CDR3: TGTGCCAGCAGTCAAGGGACAGGGGCCCTTCCTAACACTGAAGCTTTCTTT. It specifies CASSQGTGALPNTEAFF.

This clonotype was observed at least ten times. The gene calls are TRBV3-1 and TRBJ2-2; D gene uncertain. V gave up 1 base and J gave up 6 bases, with 6 bases separating them. Germline loops: CDR1 LGHDT, CDR2 YNNKEL (reference sequence). The CDR3 sequence is 13 residues long. CDR3 region: CASSQVIAGELFF. For the CDR3, the DNA is TGTGCCAGCAGCCAAGTAATCGCCGGGGAGCTGTTTTTT.

This clonotype appeared many times. V and J are TRBV5-4 and TRBJ2-2, with unresolved D. V was clipped by 5 bases and J by 6 bases, with 17 bases between them. Germline CDR1 and CDR2: SGHNT and YYREEE (reference sequence). The CDR3 covers 15 residues. CDR3 residues: CASSPAATYPGELFF. The CDR3 nucleotides are TGTGCCAGCAGTCCGGCGGCTACCTACCCCGGGGAGCTGTTTTTT. Combining the CDR3 with reference TRBV5-4 and TRBJ2-2 gives the whole variable domain ETGVTQSPTHLIKTRGQQVTLRCSSQSGHNTVSWYQQALGQGPQFIFQYYREEENGRGNFPPRFSGLQFPNYSSELNVNALELDDSALYLCASSPAATYPGELFFGEGSRLTVL.

Ten or more counts support this clonotype. This chain links TRBV6-6 with TRBJ2-1; D may match TRBD1 or TRBD2 (5 bases each). Trimming removed 0 bases at V and 5 bases at J, with 17 bases between. The V gene's germline CDR1 is MNHNY and CDR2 SVGAGI (reference sequence). CDR3 length: 17 amino acids. The CDR3 protein is CASSYSGGKGRDNEQFF. Here the CDR3 DNA reads TGTGCCAGCAGTTACTCTGGGGGAAAGGGCAGGGACAATGAGCAGTTCTTC.

The sample holds many counts of this clonotype. The chain joins TRBV2 to TRBJ1-6; no firm D call. Germline values: CDR1 SNHLY, CDR2 FYNNEI. The length of the CDR3 is 14 residues. Trimming removed 3 bases from V and 8 bases from J, with 11 bases in between. The CDR3 protein is CASSDGPVYSPLHF. The DNA of the CDR3 is TGTGCCAGCAGTGACGGGCCCGTATATTCACCCCTCCACTTT.

The chain joins TRBV20-1 to TRBJ2-3, with D possibly matching TRBD2 (6 bases). CDR1 is DFQATT and CDR2 is SNEGSKA in the germline V gene (reference sequence). This CDR3 is built from 16 residues. Trimming took off 3 bases at V and 2 bases at J, with 18 bases between the two ends. CDR3 coding DNA: TGCAGTGCTAGGGCGGGACTTCTCTTACTCACAGATACGCAGTATTTT. Protein: CSARAGLLLLTDTQYF.

J is TRBJ1-4 and V is TRBV12-3 or TRBV12-4, with TRBD1 identical over 10 bases. V lost 4 bases to trimming and J lost 7 bases; unmatched junction nucleotides: 3. The CDR3 totals 14 residues. The DNA of the CDR3 is TGTGCCAGCAGTTCTTGGGACAGGGGTGAAAAACTGTTTTTT. Encoded protein: CASSSWDRGEKLFF.

This clonotype showed up many times. This sequence joins TRBV3-1 and TRBJ2-1; 12 positions agree with TRBD2. The CDR3 length is 15 residues. The germline V gene encodes CDR1 LGHDT and CDR2 YNNKEL (reference sequence). Trimming at V came to 1 base and at J to 15 bases, leaving 10 bases not matched to a gene. The CDR3 bases are TGTGCCAGCAGCCAAGTCCCCTCGACTAGCGGGAGACGGTTCTTC. It is translated as CASSQVPSTSGRRFF.

This clonotype showed up many times. The chain recombines TRBV30 with TRBJ2-1; D remains unclear. The CDR3 covers 11 residues. Trimming left V 2 bases short and J 10 bases short, with 9 bases between. In germline, CDR1 is GTSNPN, CDR2 SVGIG (reference sequence). CDR3 region: CAWSRRSEQFF. Written as DNA, the CDR3 is TGTGCCTGGAGTCGCAGGTCCGAGCAGTTCTTC.

This clonotype occurred a few times. The genes are TRBV6-2 or TRBV6-3 and TRBJ1-1, with D unresolved. Trimming stripped 5 bases from V and 0 bases from J, with 10 bases between. The CDR3 totals 14 residues. Germline-derived CDR1 and CDR2 are MNHEY and SVGEGT. DNA of the CDR3: TGTGCCAGCAGTCCGAATACAATGAACACTGAAGCTTTCTTT. Its protein product is CASSPNTMNTEAFF.

This clonotype was counted between two and nine times. The V call is TRBV20-1, the J call TRBJ2-2; the match to TRBD1 covers 10 bases. The CDR3 runs to 16 residues. Germline values: CDR1 DFQATT, CDR2 SNEGSKA (reference sequence). With V trimmed by 4 bases and J by 2 bases, 7 bases remained unmatched. The CDR3 DNA is TGCAGTGCTACCGCCGCGACAGGGGGCAACACCGGGGAGCTGTTTTTT. It specifies CSATAATGGNTGELFF.

This clonotype was recorded at least ten times. This chain joins TRBV29-1 and TRBJ2-5; no firm D call. This CDR3 is 13 amino acids long. Trimming removed 6 bases from V and 1 base from J, with 12 bases in between. CDR1 and CDR2 (germline): SQVTM, ANQGSEA. The CDR3 spells CSVGLGIQETQYF. CDR3 DNA: TGCAGCGTCGGCCTAGGCATCCAAGAGACCCAGTACTTC.

This clonotype was observed many times. V and J are TRBV10-3 and TRBJ2-7, with no clear D. Trimming left V 4 bases short and J 7 bases short, with 8 bases between. CDR3 size: 11 residues. Germline V gene sequence: CDR1 ENHRY, CDR2 SYGVKD. CDR3 coding DNA: TGTGCCATCAGTGGGACGCAAGAGCAGTACTTC. Translating gives CAISGTQEQYF.

This clonotype was seen a few times. V usage is TRBV18 and J usage is TRBJ2-7, with TRBD1 matching 11 bases. The CDR3 is 15 amino acids. V gave up 6 bases and J gave up 4 bases; unmatched junction bases: 8. Germline V lookup: CDR1 KGHSH, CDR2 LQKENI. In nucleotides, the CDR3 is TGTGCCAGCTCGCTCTCGGACAGGGGGCGATACGAGCAGTACTTC. Encoded protein: CASSLSDRGRYEQYF.

This rearrangement joins TRBV28 to TRBJ1-2, with 9 bases matching TRBD1. This CDR3 is 12 amino acids long. The ends lost 8 bases at V and 4 bases at J; junction bases unmatched: 2. Germline V gives CDR1 MDHEN, CDR2 SYDVKM. This CDR3 reads CASGQGFYGYTF. DNA of the CDR3: TGTGCCAGCGGACAGGGGTTCTATGGCTACACCTTC.

This clonotype was counted many times. The rearrangement links TRBV7-3 to TRBJ2-6; D might be TRBD1 or TRBD2, each matching 5 bases. V lost 1 base and J lost 2, with 6 bases in between. This CDR3 is built from 15 residues. Germline V gene sequence: CDR1 SGHTA, CDR2 FQGTGA. DNA for the CDR3: TGTGCCAGCAGCTTAATGGGGGCTGGGGCCAACGTCCTGACTTTC. Protein sequence: CASSLMGAGANVLTF.

As regards this clonotype: This may be a read error, as it is one base from a much larger clone. The chain couples TRBV7-9 to TRBJ1-2, with TRBD1 identical over 8 bases. This CDR3 region has 13 residues. The germline V gene has CDR1 SEHNR and CDR2 FQNEAQ (reference sequence). CDR3 protein: CASSLVGQGGYAF. CDR3 bases: TGTGCCAGCAGCTTAGTTGGACAGGGAGGCTACGCCTTC.

The chain links TRBV7-2 to TRBJ2-7, with 7 nucleotides matching TRBD2. Trimming took 3 bases from V and 7 from J; bases not matched to a gene: 9. Looked up from germline, CDR1 is SGHTA and CDR2 is FQGNSA. The CDR3 extends over 14 amino acids. DNA of the CDR3: TGTGCCAGCAGCTTCCGAGCGGGATATGAAGAGCAGTACTTC. This gives the protein CASSFRAGYEEQYF.

CDR3: CASSVEAYEQYF. CDR3 in DNA: TGTGCCAGCAGTGTGGAGGCCTACGAGCAGTACTTC. The rearrangement uses TRBV6-6 and TRBJ2-7; perhaps TRBD2 as D (5 bases). This CDR3 contains 12 residues. Trimming pared 5 bases from V and 2 bases from J, leaving 7 bases between. Germline CDR1 is MNHNY and CDR2 is SVGAGI (reference sequence).

At least ten counts were recorded for this clonotype. This chain connects TRBV7-9 to TRBJ1-5; a possible D gene is TRBD1 (5 bases). Trimming shortened V by 4 bases and J by 5 bases, and 12 bases separated the two germline ends. Germline CDR1 reads SEHNR; CDR2 reads FQNEAQ (reference sequence). The CDR3 totals 14 residues. The CDR3 loop reads CASSSSAGDQPQHF. The CDR3 nucleotides read TGTGCCAGCAGCTCCTCTGCGGGGGATCAGCCCCAGCATTTT.

This clonotype showed up just a few times. The chain carries TRBV12-3 or TRBV12-4 and TRBJ2-1, with unresolved D. This CDR3 spans 16 amino acids. With 3 bases removed from V and 4 bases from J, the gap between germline ends came to 16 bases. In DNA, the CDR3 is TGTGCCAGCAGTTTCCGCCGCTGGCCATATTACAATGAGCAGTTCTTC. Translation gives CASSFRRWPYYNEQFF.

The rearrangement uses TRBV5-6 and TRBJ2-3; D may be TRBD1 (6 bases). Germline V gene data show CDR1 as SGHDT and CDR2 as YYEEEE. The CDR3 contains 15 residues. The V and J ends lost 3 bases and 3 bases respectively, with 14 bases between them. The CDR3: CASSSETGTTDTQYF. The CDR3 DNA is TGTGCCAGCAGCTCCGAGACAGGAACTACAGATACGCAGTATTTT.

The rearrangement joins TRBV12-3 or TRBV12-4 to TRBJ1-1; tentative D call: TRBD1 (5 bases). The CDR3 has 14 residues. Trimming removed 0 bases from V and 10 bases from J, with 15 bases in between. The CDR3 coding sequence is TGTGCCAGCAGTTTAGCGCCTCTGGGGGTTGTAGCTTTCTTT. This codes for CASSLAPLGVVAFF.

In its sample, this clonotype was seen many times. V and J are TRBV7-9 and TRBJ2-7, with TRBD1 identical over 8 bases. The germline CDR1 and CDR2 sequences are SEHNR and FQNEAQ (reference sequence). The CDR3 is 14 residues long. Trimming cost V 5 bases and J 5 bases; bases outside gene matches: 8. DNA of the CDR3: TGTGCCAGCAGCGAAAGACAGGGGAACAACGAGCAGTACTTC. Its translation: CASSERQGNNEQYF.

This clonotype was recorded a few times. The rearrangement links TRBV7-3 to TRBJ2-3; D possibly corresponds to TRBD1 (6 bases). V was shortened by 2 bases and J by 2 bases, with 17 bases between the two germline ends. The CDR3 consists of 17 residues. Germline loops: CDR1 SGHTA, CDR2 FQGTGA. The CDR3, as DNA: TGTGCCAGCAGCTTAGGAAGTTATCAGGGGAACACAGATACGCAGTATTTT. Protein product: CASSLGSYQGNTDTQYF.

This clonotype was recorded many times. The rearrangement links TRBV6-5 to TRBJ1-2; 9 nucleotides line up with TRBD1. CDR1 is MNHEY, CDR2 SVGAGI, per germline. CDR3 length: 14 residues. After removal of 5 bases from V and 4 bases from J, the junction contained 5 bases not matched to a gene. The CDR3 spells CASSAGTGSYGYTF. Written as DNA, the CDR3 is TGTGCCAGCAGTGCCGGGACAGGGAGCTATGGCTACACCTTC.

DNA of the CDR3: TGCAGTGCTAGAGTGGGGACTAGAGAGAACGAGCAGTACTTC. It translates to CSARVGTRENEQYF. This sequence joins TRBV20-1 and TRBJ2-7, with 8 bases fitting TRBD2. Per germline, CDR1 DFQATT and CDR2 SNEGSKA (reference sequence). The CDR3 sequence is 14 residues long. Germline trimming cut 1 base from V and 5 bases from J; bases unmatched to any gene: 7.

The chain has TRBV29-1 and TRBJ2-7, with TRBD1 matching 7 bases. V shed 3 bases and J 1 base; nucleotides not matched to a gene: 0. Germline CDR1 reads SQVTM; CDR2 reads ANQGSEA. This CDR3 has 12 residues. CDR3 coding DNA: TGCAGCGTTGAGACAGGGTCCTACGAGCAGTACTTC. This gives the protein CSVETGSYEQYF.

This clonotype has ten or more counts. The DNA for the CDR3 is TGTGCCATCAGCGAAACCGGGACAATGAACAATGAGCAGTTCTTC. Residues: CAISETGTMNNEQFF. V usage is TRBV10-3 and J usage is TRBJ2-1, with D maybe TRBD1 (6 bases). This CDR3 is built from 15 residues. Trimming took 6 bases from V and 5 from J, leaving 17 bases between them. Germline V CDR1 and CDR2: ENHRY, SYGVKD.